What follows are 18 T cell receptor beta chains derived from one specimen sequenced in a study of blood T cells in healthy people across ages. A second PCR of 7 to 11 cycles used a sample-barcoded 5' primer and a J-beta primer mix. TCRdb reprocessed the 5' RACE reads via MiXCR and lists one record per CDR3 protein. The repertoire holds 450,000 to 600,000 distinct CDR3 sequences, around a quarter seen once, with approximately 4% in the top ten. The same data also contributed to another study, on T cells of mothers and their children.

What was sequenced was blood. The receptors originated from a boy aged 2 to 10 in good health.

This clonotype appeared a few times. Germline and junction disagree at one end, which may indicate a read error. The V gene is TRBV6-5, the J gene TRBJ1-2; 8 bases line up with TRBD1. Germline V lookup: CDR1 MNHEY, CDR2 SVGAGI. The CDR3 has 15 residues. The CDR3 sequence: CTSSHRDRPIYGYTF. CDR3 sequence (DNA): TGTACCAGCAGTCACAGGGACAGGCCCATCTATGGCTACACCTTC.

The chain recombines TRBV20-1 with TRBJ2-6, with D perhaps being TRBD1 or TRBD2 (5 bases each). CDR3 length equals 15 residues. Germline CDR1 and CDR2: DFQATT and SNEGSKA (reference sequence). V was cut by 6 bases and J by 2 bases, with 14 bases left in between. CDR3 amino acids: CSARSLGAGANVLTF. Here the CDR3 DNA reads TGCAGTGCAAGGAGCCTGGGGGCTGGGGCCAACGTCCTGACTTTC.

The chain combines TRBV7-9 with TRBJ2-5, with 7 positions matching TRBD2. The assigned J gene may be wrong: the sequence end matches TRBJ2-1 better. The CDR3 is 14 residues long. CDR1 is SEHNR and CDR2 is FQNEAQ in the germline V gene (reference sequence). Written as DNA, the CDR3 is TGTGCCAGCAGTCCCCAGCGGGAAGTGAATGAGCAGTTCTTC. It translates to CASSPQREVNEQFF.

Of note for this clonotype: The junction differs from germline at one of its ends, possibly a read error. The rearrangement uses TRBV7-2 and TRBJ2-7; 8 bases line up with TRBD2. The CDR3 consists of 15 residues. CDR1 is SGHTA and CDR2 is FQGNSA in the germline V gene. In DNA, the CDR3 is TGTGCCAGCAGTTTAGCGCTGACACTAGCGGTCGAGCAGTACTTC. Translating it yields CASSLALTLAVEQYF.

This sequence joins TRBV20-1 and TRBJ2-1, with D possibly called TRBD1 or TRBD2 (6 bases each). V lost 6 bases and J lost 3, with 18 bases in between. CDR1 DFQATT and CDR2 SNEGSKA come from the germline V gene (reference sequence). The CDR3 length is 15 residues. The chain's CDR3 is CSARRGTVNYNEQFF. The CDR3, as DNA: TGCAGTGCCAGGAGGGGGACGGTTAACTACAATGAGCAGTTCTTC.

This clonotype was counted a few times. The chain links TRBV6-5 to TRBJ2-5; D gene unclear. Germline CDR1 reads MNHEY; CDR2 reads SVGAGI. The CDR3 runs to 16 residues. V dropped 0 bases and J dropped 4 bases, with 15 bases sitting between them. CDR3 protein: CASSYSLRVAPETQYF. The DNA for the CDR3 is TGTGCCAGCAGTTACTCGCTAAGAGTAGCCCCAGAGACCCAGTACTTC.

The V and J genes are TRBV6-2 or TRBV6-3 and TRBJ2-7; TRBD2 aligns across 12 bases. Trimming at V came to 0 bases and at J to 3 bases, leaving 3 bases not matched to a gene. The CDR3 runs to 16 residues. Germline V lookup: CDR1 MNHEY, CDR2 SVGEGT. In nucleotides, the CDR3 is TGTGCCAGCAGTTACTCGACTAGCGGGAGACGCTACGAGCAGTACTTC. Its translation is CASSYSTSGRRYEQYF.

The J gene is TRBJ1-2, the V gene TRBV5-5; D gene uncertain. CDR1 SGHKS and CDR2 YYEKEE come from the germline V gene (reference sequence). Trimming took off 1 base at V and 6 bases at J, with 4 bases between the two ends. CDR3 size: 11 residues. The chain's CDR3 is CASSLSDGYTF. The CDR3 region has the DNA TGTGCCAGCAGCTTGAGTGATGGCTACACCTTC.

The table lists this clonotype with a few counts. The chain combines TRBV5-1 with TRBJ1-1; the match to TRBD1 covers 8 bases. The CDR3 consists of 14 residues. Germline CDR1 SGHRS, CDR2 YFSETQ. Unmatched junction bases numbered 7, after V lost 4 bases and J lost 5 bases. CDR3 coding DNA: TGCGCCAGCAGCCCCAGGGGGCCGGAGACTGAAGCTTTCTTT. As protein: CASSPRGPETEAFF.

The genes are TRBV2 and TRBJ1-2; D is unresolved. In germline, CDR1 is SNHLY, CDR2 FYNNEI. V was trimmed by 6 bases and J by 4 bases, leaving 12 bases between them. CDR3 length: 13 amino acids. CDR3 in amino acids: CASSPGPVYGYTF. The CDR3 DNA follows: TGTGCCAGCAGCCCCGGTCCCGTCTATGGCTACACCTTC.

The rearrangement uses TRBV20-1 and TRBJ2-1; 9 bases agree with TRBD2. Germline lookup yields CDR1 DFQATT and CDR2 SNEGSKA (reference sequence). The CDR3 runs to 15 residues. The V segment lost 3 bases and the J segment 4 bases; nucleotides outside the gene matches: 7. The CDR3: CSARLSGRPYNEQFF. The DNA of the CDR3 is TGCAGTGCTAGGTTAAGCGGGAGGCCTTACAATGAGCAGTTCTTC.

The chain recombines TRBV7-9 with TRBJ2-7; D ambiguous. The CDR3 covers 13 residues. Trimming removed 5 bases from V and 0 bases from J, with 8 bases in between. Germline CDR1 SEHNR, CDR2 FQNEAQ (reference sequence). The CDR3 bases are TGTGCCAGCAGCCCGGAGAGCTCCTACGAGCAGTACTTC. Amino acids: CASSPESSYEQYF.

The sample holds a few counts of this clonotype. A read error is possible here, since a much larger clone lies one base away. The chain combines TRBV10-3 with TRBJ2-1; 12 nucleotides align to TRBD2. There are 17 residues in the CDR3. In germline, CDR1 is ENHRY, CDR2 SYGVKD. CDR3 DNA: TGTGTCATCAGTGAACTAGCGGGGGGCCCCTCCTACAATGAGCAGTTCTTC. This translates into CVISELAGGPSYNEQFF.

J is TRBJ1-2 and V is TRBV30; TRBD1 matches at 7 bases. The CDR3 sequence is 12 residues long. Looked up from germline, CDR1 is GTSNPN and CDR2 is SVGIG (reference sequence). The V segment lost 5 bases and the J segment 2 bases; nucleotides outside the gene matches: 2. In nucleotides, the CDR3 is TGTGCCTGGGGGACAGACAACTATGGCTACACCTTC. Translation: CAWGTDNYGYTF.

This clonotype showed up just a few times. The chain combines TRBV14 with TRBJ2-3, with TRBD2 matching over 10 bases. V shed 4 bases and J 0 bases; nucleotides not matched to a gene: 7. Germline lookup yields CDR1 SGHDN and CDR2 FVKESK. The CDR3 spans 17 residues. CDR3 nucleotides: TGTGCCAGCAGCCGCGCTAGCGGGGGATTTAGCACAGATACGCAGTATTTT. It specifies CASSRASGGFSTDTQYF. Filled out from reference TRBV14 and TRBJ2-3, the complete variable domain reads EAGVTQFPSHSVIEKGQTVTLRCDPISGHDNLYWYRRVMGKEIKFLLHFVKESKQDESGMPNNRFLAERTGGTYSTLKVQPAELEDSGVYFCASSRASGGFSTDTQYFGPGTRLTVL.

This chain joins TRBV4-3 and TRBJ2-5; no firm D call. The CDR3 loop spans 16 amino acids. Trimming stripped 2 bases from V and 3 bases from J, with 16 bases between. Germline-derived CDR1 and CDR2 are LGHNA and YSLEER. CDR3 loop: CASSQNGDFREETQYF. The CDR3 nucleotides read TGCGCCAGCAGCCAAAACGGAGATTTTAGAGAAGAGACCCAGTACTTC.

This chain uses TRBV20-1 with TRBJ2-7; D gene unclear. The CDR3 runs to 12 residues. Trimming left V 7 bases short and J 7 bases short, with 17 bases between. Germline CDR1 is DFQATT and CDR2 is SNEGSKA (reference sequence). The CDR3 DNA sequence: TGCAGTGGGGCCACCGCGGCAAGGGAGCAGTACTTC. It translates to CSGATAAREQYF.

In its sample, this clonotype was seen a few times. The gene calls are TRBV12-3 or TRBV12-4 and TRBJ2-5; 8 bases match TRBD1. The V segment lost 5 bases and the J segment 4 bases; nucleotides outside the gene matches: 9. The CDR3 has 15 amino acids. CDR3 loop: CASSPGGAGGETQYF. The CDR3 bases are TGTGCCAGCAGTCCAGGGGGCGCAGGGGGAGAGACCCAGTACTTC.